The next 11 T cell receptor beta chains were all read from a single sample in a study of T cells in Graves' hyperthyroidism and ophthalmopathy. Amplification yielded TCR beta CDR3 regions, with RNA transcripts as the source. HTBI primers were used for first-round RT-PCR of the TCR CDR3. TCRdb reanalysed the multiplex PCR reads using MiXCR and keeps one entry per CDR3 protein. Found here are around 350,000 distinct CDR3 sequences, 20% to 25% of them singletons; the top ten hold 70% to 75%. The source material was blood. These receptors all come from a man aged 50 to 59 with Graves' hyperthyroidism.

V usage is TRBV27 and J usage is TRBJ1-4; D ambiguous. Trimming removed 4 bases at V and 11 bases at J, with 17 bases between. This CDR3 region has 14 residues. Germline V lookup: CDR1 MNHEY, CDR2 SMNVEV (reference sequence). CDR3 residues: CASSSASDPAKLFF. DNA for the CDR3: TGTGCCAGCAGTTCCGCCTCGGACCCGGCTAAACTGTTTTTT.

The chain carries TRBV11-3 and TRBJ1-5; D ambiguous. The CDR3 contains 12 residues. Trimming pared 5 bases from V and 5 bases from J, leaving 7 bases between. Germline-derived CDR1 and CDR2 are SGHNT and YENEEA. This chain's CDR3 is CASSPGDQPQHF. CDR3 in DNA: TGTGCCAGCAGCCCGGGAGATCAGCCCCAGCATTTT.

In its sample, this clonotype was seen many times. This rearrangement joins TRBV5-1 to TRBJ2-1; D gene ambiguous. Germline V gene data show CDR1 as SGHRS and CDR2 as YFSETQ. This CDR3 has 16 residues. Trimming took 3 bases from V and 2 from J, leaving 15 bases between them. DNA for the CDR3: TGCGCCAGCAGCTCTTCACCAGGAAGAACCTACAATGAGCAGTTCTTC. It codes for CASSSSPGRTYNEQFF.

The chain joins TRBV12-3 or TRBV12-4 to TRBJ1-1, with D possibly TRBD1 on 6 matching bases. V lost 2 bases and J 4 bases, leaving 14 bases between the germline ends. The CDR3 loop spans 15 amino acids. CDR3 region: CASSLLGGRGTEAFF. CDR3 DNA: TGTGCCAGCAGTTTACTCGGGGGCAGAGGCACTGAAGCTTTCTTT.

This clonotype was observed at least ten times. The chain links TRBV28 to TRBJ2-5; 10 bases map to TRBD2. The germline gives CDR1 MDHEN, CDR2 SYDVKM. With V trimmed by 3 bases and J by 5 bases, 12 bases remained unmatched. There are 17 residues in the CDR3. The chain's CDR3 is CASSLWYQREGLETQYF. In DNA, the CDR3 is TGTGCCAGCAGTTTGTGGTACCAGCGGGAGGGCCTGGAGACCCAGTACTTC.

This clonotype has a handful of counts. The chain has TRBV6-5 and TRBJ2-1; D uncertain. Germline V gene sequence: CDR1 MNHEY, CDR2 SVGAGI. The CDR3 is 15 residues long. V shed 2 bases and J shed 0 bases, with 8 bases lying between them. The CDR3 loop is CASSYERSSYNEQFF. In DNA, the CDR3 is TGTGCCAGCAGTTACGAACGGAGCTCCTACAATGAGCAGTTCTTC.

V is TRBV25-1 and J is TRBJ1-1, with D perhaps matching TRBD1 (6 bases). The CDR3 length is 16 residues. V lost 4 bases, J lost 0 bases, and 15 bases lay in between. Germline CDR1 is MGHDK and CDR2 is SYGVNS. CDR3 residues: CASSASGVLVNTEAFF. As DNA, the CDR3 is TGTGCCAGCAGTGCGTCAGGGGTATTGGTGAACACTGAAGCTTTCTTT.

The V and J genes are TRBV28 and TRBJ1-1; no clear D gene. Per germline, CDR1 MDHEN and CDR2 SYDVKM. The CDR3 sequence is 13 residues long. The V and J ends lost 5 bases and 11 bases respectively, with 18 bases between them. The CDR3 region is CASSLLHENKAFF. The CDR3 DNA follows: TGTGCCAGCAGTCTATTGCATGAAAATAAGGCTTTCTTT.

In nucleotides, the CDR3 is TGTGCCAGTAGTATCCGGCTAGCGGGAGTTCTTGAGCAGTTCTTC. Amino acid sequence: CASSIRLAGVLEQFF. The J gene is TRBJ2-1, the V gene TRBV19; 10 bases line up with TRBD2. Per germline, CDR1 LNHDA and CDR2 SQIVND (reference sequence). Trimming cost V 3 bases and J 9 bases; bases outside gene matches: 8. The CDR3 spans 15 residues. Full variable domain (outside the CDR3, taken from reference TRBV19 and TRBJ2-1): DGGITQSPKYLFRKEGQNVTLSCEQNLNHDAMYWYRQDPGQGLRLIYYSQIVNDFQKGDIAEGYSVSREKKESFPLTVTSAQKNPTAFYLCASSIRLAGVLEQFFGPGTRLTVL.

This clonotype has a count of ten or more. The J gene is TRBJ2-3, the V gene TRBV28; D might be TRBD2 (6 bases). V dropped 1 base and J dropped 3 bases, with 20 bases sitting between them. The CDR3 extends over 18 amino acids. Germline V gene lookup returns CDR1 MDHEN and CDR2 SYDVKM. CDR3 nucleotide sequence: TGTGCCAGCAGTTTATACCCCGGATCCGGGAGCTGGACAGATACGCAGTATTTT. Protein sequence: CASSLYPGSGSWTDTQYF. Using reference TRBV28 and TRBJ2-3 for the parts outside the CDR3, the full variable domain is DVKVTQSSRYLVKRTGEKVFLECVQDMDHENMFWYRQDPGLGLRLIYFSYDVKMKEKGDIPEGYSVSREKKERFSLILESASTNQTSMYLCASSLYPGSGSWTDTQYFGPGTRLTVL.

The chain has TRBV29-1 and TRBJ1-1, with 12 bases fitting TRBD1. Trimming took 6 bases from V and 8 from J; bases not matched to a gene: 4. The CDR3 is 12 amino acids. The germline gives CDR1 SQVTM, CDR2 ANQGSEA. The CDR3 protein is CSVRDRGREAFF. The CDR3 coding sequence is TGCAGCGTCCGGGACAGGGGGCGAGAAGCTTTCTTT.